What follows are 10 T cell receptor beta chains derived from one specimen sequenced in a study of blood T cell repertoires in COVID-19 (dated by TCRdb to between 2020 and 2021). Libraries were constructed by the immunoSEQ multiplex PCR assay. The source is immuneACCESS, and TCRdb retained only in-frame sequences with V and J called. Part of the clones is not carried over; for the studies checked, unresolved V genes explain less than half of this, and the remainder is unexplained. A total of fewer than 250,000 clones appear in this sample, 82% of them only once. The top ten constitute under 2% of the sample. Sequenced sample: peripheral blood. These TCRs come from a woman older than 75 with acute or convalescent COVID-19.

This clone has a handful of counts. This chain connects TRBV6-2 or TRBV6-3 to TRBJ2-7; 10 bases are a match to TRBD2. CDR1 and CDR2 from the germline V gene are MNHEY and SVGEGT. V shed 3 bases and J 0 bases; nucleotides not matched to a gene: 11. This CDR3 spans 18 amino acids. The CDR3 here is CASSYELAGNPSSYEQYF. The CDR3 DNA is TGTGCCAGCAGTTATGAACTAGCGGGGAATCCAAGCTCCTACGAGCAGTACTTC.

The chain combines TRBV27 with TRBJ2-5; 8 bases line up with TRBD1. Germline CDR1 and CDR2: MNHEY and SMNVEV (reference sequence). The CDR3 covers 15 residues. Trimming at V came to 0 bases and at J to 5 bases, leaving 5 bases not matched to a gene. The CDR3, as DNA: TGTGCCAGCAGTTTATCAGGGACAGGAGGGGAGACCCAGTACTTC. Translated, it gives CASSLSGTGGETQYF.

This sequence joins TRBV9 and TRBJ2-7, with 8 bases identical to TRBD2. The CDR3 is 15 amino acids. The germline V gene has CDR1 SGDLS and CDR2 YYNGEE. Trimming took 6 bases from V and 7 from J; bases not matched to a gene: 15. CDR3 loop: CASNKTGLPGGEQYF. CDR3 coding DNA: TGTGCCAGCAACAAAACGGGACTACCGGGAGGGGAGCAGTACTTC.

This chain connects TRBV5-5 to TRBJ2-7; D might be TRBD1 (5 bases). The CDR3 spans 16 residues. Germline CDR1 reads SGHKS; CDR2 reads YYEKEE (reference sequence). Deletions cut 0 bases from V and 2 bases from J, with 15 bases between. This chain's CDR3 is CASSLGQSRVAYEQYF. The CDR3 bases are TGTGCCAGCAGCTTGGGACAGTCCAGGGTTGCCTACGAGCAGTACTTC.

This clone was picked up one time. CDR3 nucleotide sequence: TGCAGCGTGCTGCTCGGACAGGGGGTACTGGGCTATGGCTACACCTTC. Protein product: CSVLLGQGVLGYGYTF. The rearrangement links TRBV29-1 to TRBJ1-2, with 10 positions matching TRBD1. CDR1 is SQVTM and CDR2 is ANQGSEA in the germline V gene. The CDR3 spans 16 residues. The J segment lost 4 bases and the V segment lost 6 bases, leaving 14 bases of the junction unmatched. The full variable domain, in which reference TRBV29-1 and TRBJ1-2 provide the parts outside the CDR3, is SAVISQKPSRDICQRGTSLTIQCQVDSQVTMMFWYRQQPGQSLTLIATANQGSEATYESGFVIDKFPISRPNLTFSTLTVSNMSPEDSSIYLCSVLLGQGVLGYGYTFGSGTRLTVV.

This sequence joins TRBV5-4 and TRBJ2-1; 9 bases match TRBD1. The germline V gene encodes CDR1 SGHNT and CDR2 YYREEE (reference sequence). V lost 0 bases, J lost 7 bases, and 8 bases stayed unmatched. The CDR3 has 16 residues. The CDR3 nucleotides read TGTGCCAGCAGCTTGGCGATGACAGGGGGTACGAATGAGCAGTTCTTC. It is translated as CASSLAMTGGTNEQFF. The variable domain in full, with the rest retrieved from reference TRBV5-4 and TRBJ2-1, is ETGVTQSPTHLIKTRGQQVTLRCSSQSGHNTVSWYQQALGQGPQFIFQYYREEENGRGNFPPRFSGLQFPNYSSELNVNALELDDSALYLCASSLAMTGGTNEQFFGPGTRLTVL.

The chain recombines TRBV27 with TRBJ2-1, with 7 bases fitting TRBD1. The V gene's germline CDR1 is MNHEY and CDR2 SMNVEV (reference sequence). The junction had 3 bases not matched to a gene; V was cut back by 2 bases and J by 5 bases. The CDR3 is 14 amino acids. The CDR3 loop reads CASSLRGQHNEQFF. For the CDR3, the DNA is TGTGCCAGCAGTTTAAGGGGACAGCACAATGAGCAGTTCTTC.

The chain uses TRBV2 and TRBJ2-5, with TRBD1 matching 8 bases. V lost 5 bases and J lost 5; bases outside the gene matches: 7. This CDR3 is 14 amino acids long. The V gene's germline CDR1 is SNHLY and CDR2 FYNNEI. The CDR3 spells CASSLRQGRETQYF. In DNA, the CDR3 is TGTGCCAGCAGTTTGCGACAGGGGAGGGAGACCCAGTACTTC.

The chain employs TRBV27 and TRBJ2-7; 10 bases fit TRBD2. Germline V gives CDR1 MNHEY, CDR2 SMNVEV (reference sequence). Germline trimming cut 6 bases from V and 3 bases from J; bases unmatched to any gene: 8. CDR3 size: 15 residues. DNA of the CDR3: TGTGCCAGCAGACCACATAGCGGGGGGAACTACGAGCAGTACTTC. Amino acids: CASRPHSGGNYEQYF.

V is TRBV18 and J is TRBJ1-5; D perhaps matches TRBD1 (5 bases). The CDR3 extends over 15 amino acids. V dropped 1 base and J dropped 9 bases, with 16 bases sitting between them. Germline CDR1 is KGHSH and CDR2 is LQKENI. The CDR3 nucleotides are TGTGCCAGCTCACCACAGAGACAGTCTGAGCGGCCCCAGCATTTT. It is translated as CASSPQRQSERPQHF.